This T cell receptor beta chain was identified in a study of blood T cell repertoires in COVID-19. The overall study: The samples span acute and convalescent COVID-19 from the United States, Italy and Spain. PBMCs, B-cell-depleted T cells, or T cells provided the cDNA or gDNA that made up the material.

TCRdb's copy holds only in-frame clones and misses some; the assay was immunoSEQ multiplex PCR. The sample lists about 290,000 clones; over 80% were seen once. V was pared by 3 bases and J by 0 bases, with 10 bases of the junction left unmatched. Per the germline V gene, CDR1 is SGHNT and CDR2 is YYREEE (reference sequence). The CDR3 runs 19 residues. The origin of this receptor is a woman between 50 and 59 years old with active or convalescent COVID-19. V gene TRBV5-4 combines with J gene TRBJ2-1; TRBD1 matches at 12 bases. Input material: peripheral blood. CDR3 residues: CASSWPGQGATSSYNEQFF. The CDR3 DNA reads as TGTGCCAGCAGCTGGCCGGGACAGGGGGCTACAAGCTCCTACAATGAGCAGTTCTTC.